This TCR beta chain was captured by sequencing in a study of T cell responses to AZD1222 COVID-19 vaccine. Overall study results and limits: Spike was spanned by vaccine-associated CD4 TCRs, with dominance at 160-218 and 743-854.

Using immunoSEQ multiplex PCR, the repertoire was profiled, and TCRdb retains in-frame clones only, with some absent. This table holds roughly 100,000 clones, about 94% found once. This CDR3 is built from 15 residues. The germline V and J ends were trimmed by 6 bases and 0 bases, with 15 bases remaining between them. Germline V CDR1 and CDR2: MDHEN, SYDVKM. A word on this clone: What it binds is not known.

This chain uses TRBV28 with TRBJ2-7, with D maybe TRBD2 (6 bases). The source is an adult in good health. The source material was peripheral blood, sampled on day 0 of AZD1222 vaccination. CDR3 sequence: CASRPTPGGSYEQYF. As DNA, the CDR3 is TGTGCCAGCAGACCTACCCCCGGGGGCTCCTACGAGCAGTACTTC.